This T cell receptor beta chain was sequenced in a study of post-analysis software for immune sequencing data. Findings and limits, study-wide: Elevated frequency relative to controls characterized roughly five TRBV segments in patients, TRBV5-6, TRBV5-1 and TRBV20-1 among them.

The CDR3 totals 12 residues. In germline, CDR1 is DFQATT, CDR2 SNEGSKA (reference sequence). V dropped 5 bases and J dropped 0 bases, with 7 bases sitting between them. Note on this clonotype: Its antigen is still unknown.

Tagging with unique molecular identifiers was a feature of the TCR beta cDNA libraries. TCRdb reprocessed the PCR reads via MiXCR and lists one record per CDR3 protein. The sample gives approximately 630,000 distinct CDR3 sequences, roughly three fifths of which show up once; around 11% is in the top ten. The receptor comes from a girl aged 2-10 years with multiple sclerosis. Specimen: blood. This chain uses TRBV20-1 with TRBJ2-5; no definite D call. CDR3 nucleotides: TGCAGTGCTGACCGGGACCAAGAGACCCAGTACTTC. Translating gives CSADRDQETQYF.